A selection of T cell receptor beta chains follows, all from one sample in a study of Ad26.COV2.S vaccination and SARS-CoV-2 variants. Assay: immunoSEQ multiplex PCR; the TCRdb copy retains only in-frame clones and omits some. Found here are about 320,000 clones, 85% of them singletons; the top ten hold approximately 2.2%. This material consisted of peripheral blood, taken in a trial of Ad26.COV2.S vaccine versus placebo. The source of these receptors is a person between 18 and 65 years old who received the Ad26.COV2.S COVID-19 vaccine or a placebo. CDR3s include the opening cysteine and the closing phenylalanine or tryptophan. Fields, in order: CDR3 DNA, CDR3 protein, clone size, V gene, D gene, J gene. The D gene is left open where the match is weak. Part of the rows lack a size; the others show once, few, many or a class for expanded clones.

CDR3 DNA: TGTGCCACCAGCAGATCAGACAGGGGTGACTCCAAAAACATTCAGTACTTC; CDR3 protein: CATSRSDRGDSKNIQYF; clone size: .; V gene: TRBV15; D gene: TRBD1; J gene: TRBJ2-4
CDR3 DNA: TGCGCCAGCAGCCAACACACAGGGGTAGACAGCTCCTACGAGCAGTACTTC; CDR3 protein: CASSQHTGVDSSYEQYF; clone size: .; V gene: TRBV4-1; D gene: TRBD1; J gene: TRBJ2-7
CDR3 DNA: TGTGCCAGCAGCTCCCCATACACTGAAGCTTTCTTT; CDR3 protein: CASSSPYTEAFF; clone size: once; V gene: TRBV13; D gene: .; J gene: TRBJ1-1
CDR3 DNA: TGCAGCGTCCTTCTCGCAGATACGCAGTATTTT; CDR3 protein: CSVLLADTQYF; clone size: .; V gene: TRBV29-1; D gene: .; J gene: TRBJ2-3
CDR3 DNA: TGCGCCAGCAGCTTGGCCTGGCAGGATGAGCAGTTCTTC; CDR3 protein: CASSLAWQDEQFF; clone size: .; V gene: TRBV5-1; D gene: .; J gene: TRBJ2-1
CDR3 DNA: TGTGCCAGCACTTCGGGACCGAGCTCACCCCTCCACTTT; CDR3 protein: CASTSGPSSPLHF; clone size: few; V gene: TRBV6-5; D gene: .; J gene: TRBJ1-6
CDR3 DNA: TGTGCCAGCAGAGACAGGGGAAATCCCCTCGAGCAGTACTTC; CDR3 protein: CASRDRGNPLEQYF; clone size: few; V gene: TRBV11-3; D gene: TRBD1; J gene: TRBJ2-7
CDR3 DNA: TGTGCCAGCAGCTCCTCTCAGGTCGACAGGGGGGCCAAAAACATTCAGTACTTC; CDR3 protein: CASSSSQVDRGAKNIQYF; clone size: .; V gene: TRBV5-6; D gene: TRBD1; J gene: TRBJ2-4
CDR3 DNA: TGTGCCAGCAGCCAAGAAGGACAGGGGTACTATAATTCACCCCTCCACTTT; CDR3 protein: CASSQEGQGYYNSPLHF; clone size: .; V gene: TRBV14; D gene: TRBD1; J gene: TRBJ1-6
CDR3 DNA: TGCGCCAGCAGCCAAGAGCTCGCCGAGACCCAGTACTTC; CDR3 protein: CASSQELAETQYF; clone size: .; V gene: TRBV4-1; D gene: .; J gene: TRBJ2-5
CDR3 DNA: TGTGCCTGGAGTTCAACAGGGGTCACAGATACGCAGTATTTT; CDR3 protein: CAWSSTGVTDTQYF; clone size: .; V gene: TRBV30; D gene: TRBD1; J gene: TRBJ2-3
CDR3 DNA: TGCGCCAGCAGCTTGGTTGTCAATCAGCCCCAGCATTTT; CDR3 protein: CASSLVVNQPQHF; clone size: .; V gene: TRBV5-1; D gene: .; J gene: TRBJ1-5
CDR3 DNA: TGTGCCAGCAGCTTAGCAACAGGGACTAGCACAGATACGCAGTATTTT; CDR3 protein: CASSLATGTSTDTQYF; clone size: .; V gene: TRBV7-8; D gene: .; J gene: TRBJ2-3
CDR3 DNA: TGTGCCAGCAGCAAAGAGTTGCGCAGGGGAAGGTATGGCTACACCTTC; CDR3 protein: CASSKELRRGRYGYTF; clone size: .; V gene: TRBV21-1; D gene: .; J gene: TRBJ1-2
CDR3 DNA: TGTGCCAGCAGTGACGTGGGACACCAAGAGACCCAGTACTTC; CDR3 protein: CASSDVGHQETQYF; clone size: .; V gene: TRBV25-1; D gene: .; J gene: TRBJ2-5